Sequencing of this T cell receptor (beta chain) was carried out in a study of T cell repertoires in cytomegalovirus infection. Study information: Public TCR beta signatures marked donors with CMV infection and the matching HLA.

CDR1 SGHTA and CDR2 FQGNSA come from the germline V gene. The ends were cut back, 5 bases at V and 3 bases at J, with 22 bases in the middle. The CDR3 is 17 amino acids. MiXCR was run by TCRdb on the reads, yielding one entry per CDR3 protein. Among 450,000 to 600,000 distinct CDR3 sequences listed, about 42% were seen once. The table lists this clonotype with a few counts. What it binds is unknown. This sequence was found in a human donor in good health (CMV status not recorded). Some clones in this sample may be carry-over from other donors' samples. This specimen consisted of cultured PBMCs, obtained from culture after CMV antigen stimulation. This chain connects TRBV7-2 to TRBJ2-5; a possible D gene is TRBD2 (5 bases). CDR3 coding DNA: TGTGCCAGCAGCCCACCCCGGTTCAAAGGGCGGGAAGAGACCCAGTACTTC. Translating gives CASSPPRFKGREETQYF.